A single sample is the source of the 20 T cell receptor beta chains below, sequenced in a study of OX40 agonist ivuxolimab in advanced cancers. Repertoires were generated with immunoSEQ multiplex PCR, while TCRdb's copy carries only in-frame clones and drops some. The profile shows tens of thousands of clones, approximately 90% of them singletons. The material sequenced was CD4+ or CD8+ T cells sorted from blood, taken in a trial of the OX40 agonist ivuxolimab. These receptors were taken from an adult with an advanced solid tumor such as melanoma, head and neck, liver or kidney cancer.

The chain recombines TRBV11-2 with TRBJ2-2, with TRBD2 matching 8 bases. CDR3 length: 14 residues. The J segment lost 6 bases and the V segment lost 5 bases, leaving 5 bases of the junction unmatched. Germline CDR1 is SGHAT and CDR2 is FQNNGV. CDR3 loop: CASSRRGVSGELFF. Here the CDR3 DNA reads TGTGCCAGCAGCAGGCGGGGGGTCTCCGGGGAGCTGTTTTTT.

The rearrangement uses TRBV6-1 and TRBJ2-3; 9 bases fit TRBD1. The J segment lost 2 bases and the V segment lost 6 bases, leaving 6 bases of the junction unmatched. The CDR3 contains 15 residues. Germline loops: CDR1 MNHNS, CDR2 SASEGT. The CDR3 DNA reads as TGTGCCAGCAGGGTCCGGGACAGGGTCACAGATACGCAGTATTTT. This sequence encodes CASRVRDRVTDTQYF.

This clone was seen a single time. The V gene is TRBV6-5, the J gene TRBJ1-5; D might be TRBD1 (5 bases). The CDR3 spans 13 residues. In germline, CDR1 is MNHEY, CDR2 SVGAGI. V was cut by 10 bases and J by 6 bases, with 16 bases left in between. The CDR3 reads CATATEGSQPQHF. The CDR3 DNA follows: TGTGCCACCGCGACAGAAGGTAGTCAGCCCCAGCATTTT.

The chain combines TRBV5-1 with TRBJ1-1; tentative D call: TRBD1 (6 bases). This CDR3 contains 15 residues. Germline V gives CDR1 SGHRS, CDR2 YFSETQ. The V gene lost 4 bases and the J gene lost 4 bases, with 17 bases spanning the gap. The CDR3 reads CASSKTEGVSTEAFF. In DNA form, the CDR3 reads TGCGCCAGCAGCAAGACAGAGGGGGTGAGCACTGAAGCTTTCTTT.

The chain is built from TRBV27 and TRBJ2-7, with a possible D match to TRBD2 (6 bases). V gave up 4 bases and J gave up 8 bases, with 21 bases separating them. The CDR3 consists of 15 residues. The germline CDR1 and CDR2 sequences are MNHEY and SMNVEV (reference sequence). The CDR3: CASSWSTSRNYQQYF. In nucleotides, the CDR3 is TGTGCCAGCAGTTGGAGTACTAGCCGAAATTATCAGCAGTACTTC.

The J gene is TRBJ1-4, the V gene TRBV5-1; D not resolved. The V and J ends lost 1 base and 6 bases respectively, with 10 bases between them. Germline CDR1 and CDR2: SGHRS and YFSETQ. CDR3 size: 14 residues. CDR3 in amino acids: CASSLLGLDEKLFF. The DNA of the CDR3 is TGCGCCAGCAGCTTGCTGGGGTTGGATGAAAAACTGTTTTTT.

The chain carries TRBV4-2 and TRBJ1-1; D possibly corresponds to TRBD1 (6 bases). This CDR3 spans 15 amino acids. From germline, CDR1 is LGHNA and CDR2 YNFKEQ. V was shortened by 1 base and J by 5 bases, with 14 bases between the two germline ends. The CDR3 loop reads CASSQGGLGETEAFF. CDR3 nucleotides: TGTGCCAGCAGCCAAGGGGGGCTGGGGGAGACTGAAGCTTTCTTT.

The DNA of the CDR3 is TGTGCCAGCAGCTTAGGGACAGCCGGAAACACCATATATTTT. Translated: CASSLGTAGNTIYF. The J gene is TRBJ1-3, the V gene TRBV7-2, with D perhaps TRBD1 (6 bases). The CDR3 consists of 14 residues. Germline CDR1 SGHTA, CDR2 FQGNSA. Trimming shortened V by 1 base and J by 4 bases, and 8 bases separated the two germline ends.

V is TRBV5-6 and J is TRBJ1-1; no clear D. Germline CDR1 and CDR2: SGHDT and YYEEEE. Trimming cost V 1 base and J 0 bases, with 16 bases left between them. This CDR3 region has 17 residues. The chain's CDR3 is CASSLLGSFGVNTEAFF. The CDR3, as DNA: TGTGCCAGCAGCTTGTTGGGGTCCTTCGGAGTGAACACTGAAGCTTTCTTT.

The chain links TRBV10-3 to TRBJ2-3, with 7 bases that match TRBD1. CDR3 length: 15 residues. Looked up from germline, CDR1 is ENHRY and CDR2 is SYGVKD. V lost 3 bases to trimming and J lost 4 bases; unmatched junction nucleotides: 7. The CDR3 sequence is CAISDPGQVADTQYF. Here the CDR3 DNA reads TGTGCCATCAGTGATCCCGGACAGGTGGCAGATACGCAGTATTTT.

The chain carries TRBV5-1 and TRBJ1-2; no clear D gene. V was pared by 0 bases and J by 7 bases, with 10 bases between. From germline, CDR1 is SGHRS and CDR2 YFSETQ. CDR3 length: 13 amino acids. Here the CDR3 DNA reads TGCGCCAGCAGCTTGGGGACCGGCGCTGGCTACACCTTC. Translated: CASSLGTGAGYTF.

The CDR3 DNA sequence: TGTGCCAGCAGCGTAGAGGCTCTGGTAGGTAAGCAGTTCTTC. Its protein product is CASSVEALVGKQFF. The V call is TRBV9, the J call TRBJ2-1; no clear D gene. V shed 0 bases and J shed 11 bases, with 15 bases lying between them. Germline V gene data show CDR1 as SGDLS and CDR2 as YYNGEE. The CDR3 has 14 amino acids.

The rearrangement uses TRBV19 and TRBJ1-5, with 8 bases aligning to TRBD1. The V segment lost 6 bases and the J segment 5 bases; nucleotides outside the gene matches: 6. CDR1 and CDR2 from the germline V gene are LNHDA and SQIVND (reference sequence). CDR3 length equals 14 residues. The CDR3 reads CASSSTGGHQPQHF. CDR3 DNA: TGTGCCAGTAGCAGTACAGGGGGACATCAGCCCCAGCATTTT.

The rearrangement links TRBV19 to TRBJ1-3; D uncertain. V dropped 3 bases and J dropped 0 bases, with 12 bases sitting between them. The CDR3 runs 16 residues. Germline V gene sequence: CDR1 LNHDA, CDR2 SQIVND (reference sequence). CDR3 residues: CASSIRLGSSGNTIYF. In nucleotides, the CDR3 is TGTGCCAGTAGTATCCGATTGGGCAGCTCTGGAAACACCATATATTTT.

The V call is TRBV7-2, the J call TRBJ1-1; D is perhaps TRBD1 (6 bases). V lost 1 base and J 1 base, leaving 16 bases between the germline ends. Germline lookup yields CDR1 SGHTA and CDR2 FQGNSA. The CDR3 is 17 residues long. This CDR3 reads CASSLGRRTGWNTEAFF. CDR3 nucleotides: TGTGCCAGCAGCTTAGGAAGGCGAACAGGGTGGAACACTGAAGCTTTCTTT.

The gene calls are TRBV5-4 and TRBJ1-2; 7 bases agree with TRBD1. The V gene's germline CDR1 is SGHNT and CDR2 YYREEE (reference sequence). The junction had 2 bases not matched to a gene; V was cut back by 0 bases and J by 0 bases. The CDR3 extends over 15 amino acids. CDR3 bases: TGTGCCAGCAGCTTGGGGACAGGACCTAACTATGGCTACACCTTC. Amino acids: CASSLGTGPNYGYTF.

The genes are TRBV5-4 and TRBJ2-1; either TRBD1 or TRBD2 may fit D (6 bases each). This CDR3 region has 15 residues. Per the germline V gene, CDR1 is SGHNT and CDR2 is YYREEE (reference sequence). Trimming took off 1 base at V and 4 bases at J, with 12 bases between the two ends. The CDR3 here is CASSLTGAPYNEQFF. CDR3 nucleotides: TGTGCCAGCAGCTTGACGGGGGCGCCTTACAATGAGCAGTTCTTC.

The V gene is TRBV7-2, the J gene TRBJ1-3, with TRBD1 matching 7 bases. The length of the CDR3 is 16 residues. The germline V gene has CDR1 SGHTA and CDR2 FQGNSA. Trimming cost V 4 bases and J 0 bases; bases outside gene matches: 6. The CDR3 sequence is CASSSRGGPSGNTIYF. The CDR3 nucleotides read TGTGCCAGCAGCTCCAGGGGGGGGCCCTCTGGAAACACCATATATTTT.

The chain recombines TRBV27 with TRBJ1-1; maybe TRBD1 (5 bases). Germline V gene lookup returns CDR1 MNHEY and CDR2 SMNVEV (reference sequence). V was trimmed by 3 bases and J by 4 bases, leaving 6 bases between them. The CDR3 spans 12 residues. The CDR3 reads CASSFRGTEAFF. The CDR3 region has the DNA TGTGCCAGCAGTTTTAGGGGCACTGAAGCTTTCTTT.

The chain combines TRBV19 with TRBJ1-2; unclear D gene. V shed 7 bases and J shed 4 bases, with 10 bases lying between them. CDR3 size: 12 residues. The germline CDR1 and CDR2 sequences are LNHDA and SQIVND (reference sequence). The CDR3 region is CASKTSVYGYTF. The CDR3 DNA sequence: TGTGCCAGTAAGACAAGCGTCTATGGCTACACCTTC.